This TCR beta chain was recorded in a study of T cells after yellow fever vaccination. The table lists this clonotype with a few counts. Germline CDR1 is MRHNA and CDR2 is SNTAGT. The CDR3 has 14 residues. Trimming removed 7 bases at V and 1 base at J, with 13 bases between. Template-switching 5'RACE yielded the TCR cDNA; a universal primer site and UMIs were added in the process. Each CDR3 protein is one row after TCRdb ran MiXCR on the 5' RACE reads. The table records some 390,000 distinct CDR3 sequences, approximately 19% of them present only once. V usage is TRBV6-4 and J usage is TRBJ1-1; unclear D gene. This clonotype was obtained from a man aged 18 to 29 who received the YFV17D yellow fever vaccine. Sample: PBMCs, taken before the yellow fever booster vaccination. For the CDR3, the DNA is TGTGCCAGCACTCCCGGGCCCTCGAACACTGAAGCTTTCTTT. Its protein product is CASTPGPSNTEAFF.